This section outlines one T cell receptor (beta chain) sequence together with its context. No antigen is known for it. V lost 8 bases, J lost 0 bases, and 10 bases stayed unmatched. Germline-derived CDR1 and CDR2 are LNHDA and SQIVND (reference sequence). CDR3 length equals 16 residues. The table came from immunoSEQ multiplex PCR; TCRdb's copy has only in-frame clones and leaves some out. The repertoire has 950,000 to 1,100,000 clones, approximately 70% of them found once; the top ten carry approximately 1.5%. CD4+ cells were split into CD45RA+ naive and CD45RA-negative memory subsets. This sample stems from a study of shared clonotypes between healthy human individuals. Study-level results: Relative to their counterparts shared across all four donors, non-shared clonotypes exhibited diminished generation probabilities. Larger richness was generally estimated for naive than memory subsets.

The TCR originated in a man aged 18 to 29 in good health. The rearrangement links TRBV19 to TRBJ1-3; 7 nucleotides match TRBD1. The sample was memory CD4+ T cells sorted from blood. This sample's subset: CD45RA-negative fraction. This CDR3 reads CASGTQGPHSGNTIYF. As DNA, the CDR3 is TGTGCCAGTGGGACACAGGGGCCCCACTCTGGAAACACCATATATTTT.